The TCR beta chain described here comes from a study of identical twins. The CDR3 has 16 amino acids. From germline, CDR1 is MGHDK and CDR2 SYGVNS. V gave up 3 bases and J gave up 3 bases; unmatched junction bases: 6. Template switching created a universal primer site, and the cDNA included unique molecular identifiers. TCRdb analysed the 5' RACE reads with MiXCR anew, one entry per CDR3 protein. This sample has 450,000 to 500,000 distinct CDR3 sequences, with roughly 13% found just once. The sample holds many counts of this clonotype. These sequences were also reported in another study, on yellow fever vaccine responses in identical twins.

The TCR comes from a woman between 18 and 30 years old in good health. The V call is TRBV25-1, the J call TRBJ2-1; 9 bases map to TRBD2. The sequenced sample was CD4+ T cells sorted from blood. The DNA of the CDR3 is TGTGCCAGCAGTGACTCCGGGACTAGCCACTACAATGAGCAGTTCTTC. Protein sequence: CASSDSGTSHYNEQFF.